This T cell receptor (beta chain) was sequenced during a study of blood T cell repertoires in COVID-19. Study as a whole: The United States, Italy and Spain were the sources of the acute and convalescent COVID-19 samples.

Measured with immunoSEQ multiplex PCR; TCRdb has only the in-frame clones, and not every one. This table has some 150,000 clones, around 80% appearing once. The TCR originated in a man between 60 and 75 years old with acute or convalescent COVID-19. Specimen: peripheral blood.

CDR3 protein: CASPRPSGEQFF. The CDR3 DNA reads TGTGCCAGCCCGCGACCCTCAGGGGAGCAGTTCTTC. The genes are TRBV6-5 and TRBJ2-1; perhaps TRBD1 as D (5 bases). CDR1 is MNHEY, CDR2 SVGAGI, per germline. The CDR3 sequence is 12 residues long. V was cut by 8 bases and J by 10 bases, with 15 bases left in between.